Below, 9 T cell receptor beta chains from the same sample are listed, as sequenced in a study of breast tumors, draining lymph nodes, adjacent tissues. Breast cancer patients provided tissue from their axillary draining lymph nodes. TCRdb fed the multiplex PCR reads into MiXCR, producing one record per CDR3 protein. The sample carries some 150,000 distinct CDR3 sequences, about 34% recorded once. Sequencing used axillary lymph node tissue. These receptors came from a female donor with breast cancer. Some clones in this sample may be carry-over from other donors' samples.

The rearrangement uses TRBV5-1 and TRBJ1-1, with D possibly matching TRBD1 (6 bases). CDR3 length equals 14 residues. Trimming took 6 bases from V and 0 from J, leaving 12 bases between them. Germline CDR1 SGHRS, CDR2 YFSETQ. CDR3 loop: CASKRGAMNTEAFF. For the CDR3, the DNA is TGCGCCAGCAAGAGGGGGGCCATGAACACTGAAGCTTTCTTT.

This clonotype was observed a few times. This could be a read error, since a much larger clone is one nucleotide away. The chain has TRBV11-2 and TRBJ1-3, with D hard to call. The CDR3 extends over 14 amino acids. Germline V gene data show CDR1 as SGHAT and CDR2 as FQNNGV. CDR3 in amino acids: CASSSPSSANTIYF. For the CDR3, the DNA is TGTGCCAGCAGCTCCCCGAGCTCTGCAAACACCATATATTTT.

Ten or more counts support this clonotype. The chain uses TRBV27 and TRBJ2-3; D gene unclear. Trimming removed 3 bases from V and 6 bases from J, with 19 bases in between. Germline V gene data show CDR1 as MNHEY and CDR2 as SMNVEV (reference sequence). CDR3 size: 16 residues. CDR3 coding DNA: TGTGCCAGCAGTTTGAATATCCTTTCGGCTGCGGATACGCAGTATTTT. Translated, it gives CASSLNILSAADTQYF.

This clonotype was detected ten times or more. V is TRBV5-1 and J is TRBJ2-2; 9 positions agree with TRBD1. Looked up from germline, CDR1 is SGHRS and CDR2 is YFSETQ. The CDR3 length is 14 residues. The junction had 3 bases not matched to a gene; V was cut back by 6 bases and J by 3 bases. The CDR3 region has the DNA TGCGCCAGCAAGAGGACAGGGGACACCGGGGAGCTGTTTTTT. Translation gives CASKRTGDTGELFF. Complete variable domain (other parts from reference TRBV5-1 and TRBJ2-2): KAGVTQTPRYLIKTRGQQVTLSCSPISGHRSVSWYQQTPGQGLQFLFEYFSETQRNKGNFPGRFSGRQFSNSRSEMNVSTLELGDSALYLCASKRTGDTGELFFGEGSRLTVL.

This clonotype has ten or more counts. CDR3 coding DNA: TGCAGTGCTGTGGCGGGGGAGACCCAGTACTTC. Encoded protein: CSAVAGETQYF. V usage is TRBV20-1 and J usage is TRBJ2-5; TRBD2 might be the D (6 bases). The germline V gene has CDR1 DFQATT and CDR2 SNEGSKA (reference sequence). Trimming took 5 bases from V and 5 from J, leaving 9 bases between them. CDR3 length: 11 residues.

This clonotype was counted at least ten times. This chain joins TRBV5-1 and TRBJ2-6; D remains ambiguous. V shed 0 bases and J shed 1 base, with 5 bases lying between them. The CDR3 totals 15 residues. Germline values: CDR1 SGHRS, CDR2 YFSETQ. The CDR3 sequence is CASSLALSGANVLTF. The CDR3 DNA sequence: TGCGCCAGCAGCTTGGCCTTGTCTGGGGCCAACGTCCTGACTTTC.

The sample holds many counts of this clonotype. V is TRBV7-2 and J is TRBJ2-7; D unclear. Germline V CDR1 and CDR2: SGHTA, FQGNSA. V was pared by 2 bases and J by 2 bases, with 16 bases between. The CDR3 has 16 amino acids. In DNA, the CDR3 is TGTGCCAGCAGCTTACCCCTAACAGCCTATACCTACGAGCAGTACTTC. Its translation is CASSLPLTAYTYEQYF.

The sample holds many counts of this clonotype. J is TRBJ2-7 and V is TRBV2; possibly TRBD1 for D (6 bases). Trimming left V 5 bases short and J 5 bases short, with 16 bases between. CDR3 length: 14 residues. Germline CDR1 and CDR2: SNHLY and FYNNEI. In nucleotides, the CDR3 is TGTGCCAGCAGTAGGGGGAACAGGGCGGACGAGCAGTACTTC. Translated, it gives CASSRGNRADEQYF.

This clonotype was detected ten times or more. The chain uses TRBV18 and TRBJ1-2; 8 nucleotides align to TRBD1. The V segment lost 5 bases and the J segment 2 bases; nucleotides outside the gene matches: 7. Looked up from germline, CDR1 is KGHSH and CDR2 is LQKENI. There are 15 residues in the CDR3. The CDR3 is CASSTTGGENYGYTF. The CDR3 region has the DNA TGTGCCAGCTCAACAACAGGGGGAGAGAACTATGGCTACACCTTC.